This TCR beta chain was captured by sequencing in a study of shared clonotypes between healthy human individuals. Study details: Donors consisted of two women and a few men between 18 and 49.

A CD45RA+ naive subset and a CD45RA-negative memory subset were split from CD4+ cells. CDR3 length: 14 amino acids. Trimming took off 1 base at V and 2 bases at J, with 7 bases between the two ends. Germline assignment: CDR1 SGHAT and CDR2 FQNNGV. Per the original methods: Quality scores were absent from the junction-only immunoSEQ sequences, so filtering differed. Profiled with immunoSEQ multiplex PCR; TCRdb holds only in-frame clones, not every one. V and J calls and clone size come straight from that table; D and trimming were deduced from the DNA. Here the sample spans around 1.5 million clones, approximately 98% being singletons. General study results and limits: About 5% was the fraction of naive CD4 clonotypes found shared across a few donors.

Regarding this clone: Antigen: not known.

The chain combines TRBV11-2 with TRBJ2-3; D unclear. Sequences were obtained from naive CD4+ T cells sorted from blood. Subset of the sample: CD45RA+ positively selected. This receptor was taken from a man aged 30 to 45 in good health. Here the CDR3 DNA reads TGTGCCAGCAGCTTAGTACCCAACACAGATACGCAGTATTTT. Amino acid sequence: CASSLVPNTDTQYF. Full variable domain (missing parts from reference TRBV11-2 and TRBJ2-3): EAGVAQSPRYKIIEKRQSVAFWCNPISGHATLYWYQQILGQGPKLLIQFQNNGVVDDSQLPKDRFSAERLKGVDSTLKIQPAKLEDSAVYLCASSLVPNTDTQYFGPGTRLTVL.